Each of the 7 T cell receptor beta chains below was sequenced from the same sample in a study of T-cell memory formation after mild COVID-19. TCRdb called the 5' RACE reads again in MiXCR, with one record for every CDR3 protein. Found here are more than 450,000 distinct CDR3 sequences, roughly 18% of them singletons; the top ten hold around 12%. Sequenced sample: PBMCs or a T cell subset sorted from them (not recorded which). The origin of the receptors is an adult woman who had mild COVID-19 (a few samples of this study predate the infection). Cell type and time point are not known.

The table lists this clonotype with a few counts. The chain links TRBV10-3 to TRBJ2-1, with 7 bases lining up with TRBD2. Trimming took 0 bases from V and 0 from J; bases not matched to a gene: 5. The CDR3 totals 17 residues. In germline, CDR1 is ENHRY, CDR2 SYGVKD. CDR3 coding DNA: TGTGCCATCAGTGAGTCCAGCGGGGTGAGCTCCTACAATGAGCAGTTCTTC. This sequence encodes CAISESSGVSSYNEQFF.

The chain couples TRBV29-1 to TRBJ2-1; D is perhaps TRBD1 (5 bases). V lost 5 bases to trimming and J lost 0 bases, with 11 bases between them. The CDR3 has 14 amino acids. From germline, CDR1 is SQVTM and CDR2 ANQGSEA. The chain's CDR3 is CSVTDSYSYNEQFF. CDR3 bases: TGCAGCGTTACCGACAGCTACTCCTACAATGAGCAGTTCTTC.

The V and J genes are TRBV4-3 and TRBJ2-1; TRBD2 is a possible D gene (5 bases). Trimming stripped 4 bases from V and 0 bases from J, with 13 bases between. Germline values: CDR1 LGHNA, CDR2 YSLEER. CDR3 length equals 16 residues. CDR3 sequence reads: CASSLVEGSSYNEQFF. Here the CDR3 DNA reads TGCGCCAGCAGCCTTGTCGAGGGTAGCTCCTACAATGAGCAGTTCTTC.

This clonotype showed up just a few times. V is TRBV30 and J is TRBJ1-1; 7 bases map to TRBD1. J gave up 0 bases and V 4 bases, and 2 bases lay outside the gene matches. CDR3 size: 13 residues. Germline lookup yields CDR1 GTSNPN and CDR2 SVGIG (reference sequence). The CDR3 bases are TGTGCCTGGAATACAGGGGTGAACACTGAAGCTTTCTTT. It specifies CAWNTGVNTEAFF.

This chain connects TRBV10-3 to TRBJ2-7; TRBD1 matches 7 bases. This CDR3 comprises 14 residues. Germline loops: CDR1 ENHRY, CDR2 SYGVKD. After removal of 4 bases from V and 1 base from J, the junction contained 4 bases not matched to a gene. The CDR3 DNA reads TGTGCCATCAGTGGAAACAGGGGATCCTACGAGCAGTACTTC. Protein: CAISGNRGSYEQYF.

V gene TRBV20-1 combines with J gene TRBJ2-1; a weak D match, TRBD1 (6 bases). The CDR3 is made up of 13 amino acids. Trimming stripped 0 bases from V and 9 bases from J, with 12 bases between. CDR1 is DFQATT and CDR2 is SNEGSKA in the germline V gene (reference sequence). The CDR3: CSARDVQGGEQFF. CDR3 bases: TGCAGTGCTAGAGACGTACAGGGCGGTGAGCAGTTCTTC.

This clonotype was detected ten times or more. One end of the junction does not line up with germline, which may come from a read error. The V and J genes are TRBV18 and TRBJ2-7; D gene ambiguous. The CDR3 totals 13 residues. The germline gives CDR1 KGHSH, CDR2 LQKENI. DNA for the CDR3: TGTGCCAGCTCACCAGGGTTGGTAACCAACCAGAACTTC. Its translation: CASSPGLVTNQNF.